Detailed here is one T cell receptor (beta chain). Its target is not known. The ends were cut back, 7 bases at V and 0 bases at J, with 12 bases in the middle. Germline CDR1 is MNHEY and CDR2 is SVGEGT. The CDR3 has 14 residues. This specimen comes from a study of T-cell memory formation after mild COVID-19. Findings and caveats of the study: Memory cells collected pre-infection included some clones that later responded, suggesting cross-reactive memory joined. A second wave expanding day 15 to 37 was CD4+-biased; contracting clones were balanced. Contracting CD4+ clones were located mainly in CM and EM, and CD8+ clones in EMRA.

TCR alpha and TCR beta cDNA libraries carrying sample barcodes and UMIs came from 5'RACE with constant-segment primers. TCRdb reprocessed the 5' RACE reads via MiXCR and lists one record per CDR3 protein. Counted here are 450,000 or so distinct CDR3 sequences, about 23% occurring once; the ten biggest clones make up 9.5% to 15%. The TCR was taken from an adult woman who had mild COVID-19 (a few samples of this study predate the infection). Cell type and time point are not known. The rearrangement uses TRBV6-2 or TRBV6-3 and TRBJ1-1; D remains ambiguous. The sequenced sample consisted of PBMCs or a T cell subset sorted from them (not recorded which). The CDR3 nucleotides read TGTGCCAGCACCCCCCGAGCCATGAACACTGAAGCTTTCTTT. It codes for CASTPRAMNTEAFF.